The T cell receptor beta chain described here comes from a study of cytomegalovirus exposure and HLA in healthy donors. This clone was detected once. Its antigen remains unknown. PCR primers comprised 60 Vbeta and 13 Jbeta primers. Per the study methods: Around 9.9 million shared chains were among the 65 million to 85 million unique TCR beta chains that a later analysis counted. The method was immunoSEQ multiplex PCR; TCRdb's version includes in-frame clones alone and lacks a portion of them. The D gene and trimming were derived from the DNA, and the V and J assignments and clone size from that table. The sample holds around 200,000 clones, 70% to 85% seen once. This CDR3 is 15 amino acids long. The V end lost 5 bases, the J end lost 7 bases, and 18 bases lay between the germline ends. CDR1 LNHDA and CDR2 SQIVND come from the germline V gene (reference sequence). Study-level findings and limits: Data from an earlier analysis indicated that most TCR beta V segments were productive either about 87% or about 30% of the time. Fewer N-insertions than the roughly 670-donor mean were reportedly shown by an Asian-associated ancestry cluster in a later analysis.

V and J are TRBV19 and TRBJ1-3; D ambiguous. Sequenced: PBMCs. This receptor was taken from a woman aged 60-75 years in good health and CMV-seropositive. CDR3 bases: TGTGCCAGTAGTTCGTCAACTGAGCCGTGGAACACCATATATTTT. Residues: CASSSSTEPWNTIYF.